The 31 T cell receptor beta chains listed next were all sequenced from one sample in a study of Graves' ophthalmopathy and Graves' hyperthyroidism. RNA served as the template for amplifying TCR beta CDR3 regions. First-round RT-PCR employed HTBI primers, with a second-round multiplex PCR after it. TCRdb reprocessed the multiplex PCR reads via MiXCR and lists one record per CDR3 protein. The sample has 400,000 to 500,000 distinct CDR3 sequences, around 20% seen once. The specimen sequenced was peripheral blood. These receptor sequences come from a woman aged 18-29 years with stable Graves' hyperthyroidism.

J is TRBJ2-5 and V is TRBV6-1; 15 bases are shared with TRBD2. V shed 6 bases, J shed 5 bases, and the junction held 7 bases outside the gene matches. The CDR3 contains 16 residues. Germline V gene sequence: CDR1 MNHNS, CDR2 SASEGT. For the CDR3, the DNA is TGTGCCAGCAGACGGGTTGGGACTAGCGGGAGGGAGACCCAGTACTTC. It yields the protein CASRRVGTSGRETQYF.

For this clonotype: A read error may be the cause here, since a much bigger clone is one base away. The chain has TRBV6-1 and TRBJ1-6, with TRBD1 identical over 9 bases. The CDR3 extends over 15 amino acids. Per germline, CDR1 MNHNS and CDR2 SASEGT. The CDR3 here is CASKLAGTGKSHLHF. DNA of the CDR3: TGTGCCAGCAAACTGGCCGGGACAGGGAAATCACACCTCCACTTT.

This clonotype came up many times. The J gene is TRBJ2-7, the V gene TRBV28, with D possibly called TRBD1 or TRBD2 (5 bases each). Trimming removed 6 bases from V and 3 bases from J, with 15 bases in between. Looked up from germline, CDR1 is MDHEN and CDR2 is SYDVKM. The CDR3 extends over 14 amino acids. CDR3 nucleotides: TGTGCCAGCAGCAATCCGGGACGGAGCTACGAGCAGTACTTC. Translation: CASSNPGRSYEQYF.

This clonotype came up many times. This sequence joins TRBV4-3 and TRBJ1-2; no firm D call. CDR1 is LGHNA, CDR2 YSLEER, per germline. The germline V and J ends were trimmed by 0 bases and 4 bases, with 18 bases remaining between them. This CDR3 is built from 17 residues. CDR3 DNA sequence: TGCGCCAGCAGCCAAGATCGTATCGGAACCCCCAGCTATGGCTACACCTTC. Residues: CASSQDRIGTPSYGYTF.

This clonotype has ten or more counts. This chain connects TRBV7-6 to TRBJ1-2; the D is unclear. V was shortened by 2 bases and J by 6 bases, with 10 bases between the two germline ends. CDR3 length equals 13 residues. Germline-derived CDR1 and CDR2 are SGHVS and FNYEAQ. The DNA for the CDR3 is TGTGCCAGCAGCTTAAACGCGGCCCATGGCTACACCTTC. This gives the protein CASSLNAAHGYTF. Full variable domain (rest looked up from reference TRBV7-6 and TRBJ1-2): GAGVSQSPRYKVTKRGQDVALRCDPISGHVSLYWYRQALGQGPEFLTYFNYEAQQDKSGLPNDRFSAERPEGSISTLTIQRTEQRDSAMYRCASSLNAAHGYTFGSGTRLTVV.

This clonotype was detected only a few times. The rearrangement links TRBV28 to TRBJ2-7; D is undetermined. V was cut by 7 bases and J by 3 bases, with 13 bases left in between. From germline, CDR1 is MDHEN and CDR2 SYDVKM. CDR3 length: 13 amino acids. CDR3 sequence: CASTPPGFYEQYF. The CDR3 DNA reads as TGTGCCAGCACCCCCCCGGGCTTCTACGAGCAGTACTTC.

This clonotype was observed many times. This chain uses TRBV20-1 with TRBJ1-1; D uncertain. V lost 6 bases, J lost 3 bases, and 17 bases lay in between. Looked up from germline, CDR1 is DFQATT and CDR2 is SNEGSKA (reference sequence). CDR3 length: 14 amino acids. Here the CDR3 DNA reads TGCAGTGCGGCCCCCGTCGGGTCGGACACTGAAGCTTTCTTT. Its translation: CSAAPVGSDTEAFF.

The J gene is TRBJ1-2, the V gene TRBV12-3 or TRBV12-4; 12 bases are shared with TRBD1. The CDR3 runs 17 residues. Trimming cost V 3 bases and J 7 bases; bases outside gene matches: 12. For the CDR3, the DNA is TGTGCCAGCAGTTTGTTGGGGACAGGGGGCGATAGGGTTGGCTACACCTTC. Translating it yields CASSLLGTGGDRVGYTF.

The genes are TRBV18 and TRBJ2-7; 11 positions match TRBD2. This CDR3 region has 15 residues. J was trimmed by 6 bases and V by 2 bases; bases with no gene match: 6. CDR1 KGHSH and CDR2 LQKENI come from the germline V gene. Here the CDR3 reads CASSPASSGGPEQYF. The CDR3 bases are TGTGCCAGCTCACCAGCGTCTAGCGGGGGGCCCGAGCAGTACTTC.

The rearrangement uses TRBV10-2 and TRBJ2-7; TRBD2 aligns across 16 bases. With 7 bases clipped from V and 5 bases from J, the junction kept 5 bases outside the gene matches. Germline lookup yields CDR1 WSHSY and CDR2 SAAADI. The CDR3 totals 15 residues. The CDR3 loop is CASNPGTSGRDEQYF. The CDR3 nucleotides are TGCGCCAGCAATCCAGGGACTAGCGGGAGGGACGAGCAGTACTTC.

In its sample, this clonotype was seen many times. The chain recombines TRBV27 with TRBJ2-7; 12 bases match TRBD2. Germline loops: CDR1 MNHEY, CDR2 SMNVEV (reference sequence). The CDR3 has 15 residues. V trimming: 6 bases; J trimming: 0 bases; junction bases outside the gene matches: 3. The CDR3 nucleotides are TGTGCCAGCAGAAGGACTAGCGGGATCTCCTACGAGCAGTACTTC. This encodes CASRRTSGISYEQYF.

This clonotype has at least ten counts. The chain uses TRBV6-1 and TRBJ2-7; TRBD2 might be the D (6 bases). The CDR3 has 13 residues. Deletions cut 6 bases from V and 6 bases from J, with 15 bases between. CDR1 MNHNS and CDR2 SASEGT come from the germline V gene. CDR3 region: CASSRSAGSEQYF. The CDR3, as DNA: TGTGCCAGCAGCAGGAGCGCGGGGAGCGAGCAGTACTTC.

This clonotype was observed at least ten times. The chain employs TRBV28 and TRBJ2-7, with a weak D call TRBD2 (6 bases). Trimming shortened V by 4 bases and J by 1 base, and 14 bases separated the two germline ends. The V gene's germline CDR1 is MDHEN and CDR2 SYDVKM. The CDR3 extends over 15 amino acids. CDR3 sequence: CASSSPRGLSYEQYF. The CDR3 DNA sequence: TGTGCCAGCAGTTCCCCCCGGGGGTTGTCCTACGAGCAGTACTTC.

This clonotype was detected ten times or more. The CDR3 DNA is TGTGCCAGTAGTCCCCCCGGTGTGGGGAGGGAGACCCAGTACTTC. It yields the protein CASSPPGVGRETQYF. The rearrangement uses TRBV19 and TRBJ2-5, with D possibly matching TRBD2 (6 bases). CDR1 is LNHDA, CDR2 SQIVND, per germline (reference sequence). This CDR3 is built from 15 residues. V lost 5 bases, J lost 5 bases, and 18 bases lay in between.

This clonotype was detected ten times or more. This chain connects TRBV7-2 to TRBJ2-1; possible D gene TRBD2, 6 bases. V lost 2 bases and J lost 2, with 13 bases in between. The CDR3 runs 16 residues. Germline V gene sequence: CDR1 SGHTA, CDR2 FQGNSA. CDR3 DNA: TGTGCCAGCAGCTTAAGGCCTAGCGAGCCCTACAATGAGCAGTTCTTC. It translates to CASSLRPSEPYNEQFF.

This clonotype was counted many times. V and J are TRBV11-2 and TRBJ1-5; TRBD1 matches 8 bases. Germline-derived CDR1 and CDR2 are SGHAT and FQNNGV. The CDR3 has 20 amino acids. J lost 4 bases, V lost 0 bases, and 17 bases had no gene match. CDR3 sequence: CASSLDLTQGAIVSNQPQHF. CDR3 coding DNA: TGTGCCAGCAGCTTAGACCTCACCCAGGGGGCGATCGTTTCGAATCAGCCCCAGCATTTT. The variable domain in full, with the rest retrieved from reference TRBV11-2 and TRBJ1-5, is EAGVAQSPRYKIIEKRQSVAFWCNPISGHATLYWYQQILGQGPKLLIQFQNNGVVDDSQLPKDRFSAERLKGVDSTLKIQPAKLEDSAVYLCASSLDLTQGAIVSNQPQHFGDGTRLSIL.

In its sample, this clonotype was seen once. The missing conserved phenylalanine or tryptophan at the end of this CDR3 makes a read error likely. The limits of the CDR3 on the DNA are not certain, so only TCRdb's listed CDR3 is given. The CDR3 here is CASTPTGSGANVLTV. The chain links TRBV12-3 or TRBV12-4 to TRBJ2-6; TRBD1, the D gene given by the table, was not confirmed from the DNA. Including both end residues, the CDR3 is 15 amino acids long.

This clonotype has a handful of counts. The CDR3 loop is CASRATLTEPYF. The CDR3 region has the DNA TGTGCCAGCAGGGCCACACTGACCGAACCGTACTTC. The rearrangement joins TRBV2 to TRBJ2-7; D not resolved. This CDR3 has 12 amino acids. The V end lost 6 bases, the J end lost 12 bases, and 18 bases lay between the germline ends. Germline assignment: CDR1 SNHLY and CDR2 FYNNEI.

The V and J genes are TRBV19 and TRBJ2-7; TRBD1 matches 10 bases. The V segment lost 5 bases and the J segment 3 bases; nucleotides outside the gene matches: 10. CDR3 length equals 16 residues. In germline, CDR1 is LNHDA, CDR2 SQIVND (reference sequence). CDR3 in DNA: TGTGCCAGTAGTCCTACCCGGGACAGGGGCAACTACGAGCAGTACTTC. It yields the protein CASSPTRDRGNYEQYF.

This clonotype was recorded at least ten times. The rearrangement joins TRBV10-2 to TRBJ1-5, with D maybe TRBD1 (6 bases). Germline V CDR1 and CDR2: WSHSY, SAAADI. The CDR3 runs to 14 residues. Trimming removed 6 bases at V and 3 bases at J, with 12 bases between. The CDR3 DNA is TGCGCCAGCAGAAGATCAGGGGACAATCAGCCCCAGCATTTT. Translated, it gives CASRRSGDNQPQHF.

This clonotype was seen many times. The chain carries TRBV11-2 and TRBJ2-7; 7 bases map to TRBD2. The CDR3 covers 15 residues. Germline lookup yields CDR1 SGHAT and CDR2 FQNNGV. V lost 3 bases to trimming and J lost 4 bases; unmatched junction nucleotides: 9. The CDR3 is CASSFGGTYGYEQYF. Written as DNA, the CDR3 is TGTGCCAGCAGCTTCGGGGGGACTTACGGTTACGAGCAGTACTTC. The full variable domain, completed using reference TRBV11-2 and TRBJ2-7, is EAGVAQSPRYKIIEKRQSVAFWCNPISGHATLYWYQQILGQGPKLLIQFQNNGVVDDSQLPKDRFSAERLKGVDSTLKIQPAKLEDSAVYLCASSFGGTYGYEQYFGPGTRLTVT.

The chain links TRBV27 to TRBJ1-5; D is unclear. V lost 0 bases, J lost 0 bases, and 6 bases lay in between. The germline V gene has CDR1 MNHEY and CDR2 SMNVEV (reference sequence). The CDR3 has 15 residues. CDR3 region: CASSLSLSSNQPQHF. In DNA form, the CDR3 reads TGTGCCAGCAGTTTATCTCTCAGTAGCAATCAGCCCCAGCATTTT.

The chain couples TRBV3-1 to TRBJ2-5, with D maybe TRBD2 (6 bases). Trimming removed 3 bases from V and 5 bases from J, with 16 bases in between. The CDR3 contains 15 residues. Germline V gene sequence: CDR1 LGHDT, CDR2 YNNKEL (reference sequence). For the CDR3, the DNA is TGTGCCAGCAGCCAGGAGGGCAAATCTTCGGAGACCCAGTACTTC. Encoded protein: CASSQEGKSSETQYF.

This sequence joins TRBV7-2 and TRBJ1-5; perhaps TRBD1 as D (6 bases). The CDR3 extends over 15 amino acids. Trimming took 5 bases from V and 4 from J, leaving 15 bases between them. Germline-derived CDR1 and CDR2 are SGHTA and FQGNSA. CDR3 DNA sequence: TGTGCCAGCAGCCCTAATAAACAGGGTAATCAGCCCCAGCATTTT. It codes for CASSPNKQGNQPQHF.

The sample holds many counts of this clonotype. In DNA form, the CDR3 reads TGCAGTGCTAGACCCCCCGGACAGGTTGATCAGCCCCAGCATTTT. It encodes CSARPPGQVDQPQHF. The chain combines TRBV20-1 with TRBJ1-5, with 7 nucleotides matching TRBD1. The length of the CDR3 is 15 residues. The germline gives CDR1 DFQATT, CDR2 SNEGSKA (reference sequence). Trimming took 2 bases from V and 5 from J; bases not matched to a gene: 9.

This clonotype was seen ten or more times. The chain employs TRBV15 and TRBJ1-5; maybe TRBD1 (6 bases). Trimming left V 1 base short and J 5 bases short, with 12 bases between. This CDR3 is built from 15 residues. CDR1 and CDR2 from the germline V gene are LNHNV and YYDKDF (reference sequence). CDR3: CATSRGWDTDQPQHF. The CDR3 nucleotides are TGTGCCACCAGCAGAGGATGGGACACTGATCAGCCCCAGCATTTT. Full variable domain (missing parts from reference TRBV15 and TRBJ1-5): DAMVIQNPRYQVTQFGKPVTLSCSQTLNHNVMYWYQQKSSQAPKLLFHYYDKDFNNEADTPDNFQSRRPNTSFCFLDIRSPGLGDTAMYLCATSRGWDTDQPQHFGDGTRLSIL.

This chain joins TRBV5-6 and TRBJ2-5; no definite D call. V gave up 1 base and J gave up 0 bases, with 7 bases separating them. CDR1 and CDR2 (germline): SGHDT, YYEEEE. The CDR3 is made up of 14 amino acids. CDR3 region: CASSLFSDQETQYF. DNA for the CDR3: TGTGCCAGCAGCTTGTTCTCAGACCAAGAGACCCAGTACTTC. The full variable domain, rest sourced from reference TRBV5-6 and TRBJ2-5, is DAGVTQSPTHLIKTRGQQVTLRCSPKSGHDTVSWYQQALGQGPQFIFQYYEEEERQRGNFPDRFSGHQFPNYSSELNVNALLLGDSALYLCASSLFSDQETQYFGPGTRLLVL.

This clonotype was picked up many times. The chain couples TRBV28 to TRBJ2-2; 7 bases line up with TRBD1. Germline V gene sequence: CDR1 MDHEN, CDR2 SYDVKM. V shed 4 bases and J 4 bases; nucleotides not matched to a gene: 3. The CDR3 is 14 amino acids. The CDR3 is CASSWAGGTGELFF. Here the CDR3 DNA reads TGTGCCAGCAGTTGGGCAGGGGGCACCGGGGAGCTGTTTTTT.

This clonotype was picked up many times. V is TRBV5-1 and J is TRBJ1-1; TRBD1 matches at 7 bases. Trimming cost V 4 bases and J 4 bases; bases outside gene matches: 7. CDR3 length equals 14 residues. Germline loops: CDR1 SGHRS, CDR2 YFSETQ. The CDR3 reads CASSNRGEGTEAFF. CDR3 nucleotide sequence: TGCGCCAGCAGCAACAGGGGTGAGGGCACTGAAGCTTTCTTT. Supplemented by reference TRBV5-1 and TRBJ1-1, the full variable domain reads KAGVTQTPRYLIKTRGQQVTLSCSPISGHRSVSWYQQTPGQGLQFLFEYFSETQRNKGNFPGRFSGRQFSNSRSEMNVSTLELGDSALYLCASSNRGEGTEAFFGQGTRLTVV.

The chain recombines TRBV6-1 with TRBJ1-2, with D uncertain. CDR3 length: 11 residues. Germline CDR1 and CDR2: MNHNS and SASEGT. V gave up 6 bases and J gave up 3 bases, with 5 bases separating them. CDR3 DNA sequence: TGTGCCAGCAGGGCTGACTATGGCTACACCTTC. It is translated as CASRADYGYTF.

This clonotype has ten or more counts. The chain carries TRBV20-1 and TRBJ2-5; D not resolved. V dropped 1 base and J dropped 5 bases, with 14 bases sitting between them. Germline lookup yields CDR1 DFQATT and CDR2 SNEGSKA (reference sequence). The CDR3 runs 14 residues. CDR3 nucleotides: TGCAGTGCTAGAGTTGGGCAGGTTATTGAGACCCAGTACTTC. It codes for CSARVGQVIETQYF.